The entry that follows covers one TCR beta chain sequence. This clonotype was found a few times. Its antigen remains undetermined. No much larger clone exists at a distance of one base, and base qualities are not known. Libraries of naive CD8 T cells were generated from around 20,000 to 990,000 sorted cells, with 10%, 30% or 50% of the purified RNA used. On a BD FACSAria II, naive CD8 T cells were FACS-sorted as CD8+CD4-CCR7+CD45RA+ and collected into RLT Plus buffer. Detection sensitivity was tested by spiking Jurkat RNA equal to some 10 TCR copies' worth into samples containing 20,000-1,000,000 naive CD8 T cells. Enrichment of CD8 T cells was performed with RosetteSep CD8+ T Cell Enrichment Cocktail and Ficoll-Paque, after which ACK red cell lysis was carried out. This sample stems from a study of molecular identifiers for immune sequencing clone quantification (dated by TCRdb to the late 2010s). Describing the broader study: In a replicate experiment, RNA from about 19,000 or 110,000 naive CD8 T cells was split into five aliquots, four of which were sequenced. This methods study benchmarked molecular-identifier clustering-based TCR repertoire sequencing (MIDCIRS) and TCR RNA copy counting, using CD8 T cells to do so.

Overall results and qualifications from the work: Highly expanded clone sizes could be underestimated because identical TCR molecules may share a barcode. When barcode sub-clustering was not used, chimeric consensus sequences inflated TCR diversity, with chimeras reaching as high as 47%. Spiked-in Jurkat TCR RNA (around 9 copies' worth), which is not part of the donor repertoire, was contained in the naive libraries. Modeling estimated approximately 3 recovered TCR RNA copies per cell, compared with approximately 10 by digital PCR, which implies 25% to 30% capture efficiency. Even against a background of 850,000 to 1,000,000 naive CD8 T cells, spiked-in Jurkat TCR RNA amounting to a single cell's worth was reported to be detectable. In CMV-specific effector cells, clones with more than 20 RNA copies accounted for over 98% of molecules, whereas in naive cells such clones accounted for under 1%.

The library was produced with PCR. Sequencing instrument: NextSeq 500. Preparation of bulk TCR libraries followed a previously described approach, with the TCR primers listed in Table S5. Total RNA was purified with the Qiagen AllPrep DNA/RNA kit. Before analysis, reads from multiple sequencing runs of one library were combined. Per the original workflow: Reads were retained only if their TCR constant sequence matched exactly, and those retained reads were trimmed to 150 nt and grouped according to their 12-nt molecular barcodes. Within each barcode group, reads were sub-clustered at a 15% Levenshtein threshold, and quality-weighted consensus sequences were built per RNA molecule. Non-functional sequences were excluded, and lower-count sequences lying one edit away from another sequence were also excluded. On the basis of fitting two negative binomial distributions, barcode sub-clusters with fewer than 20% of the maximum read count were discarded. The public reads were run again by TCRdb, first through fastp at Q25 and then through MiXCR, and only productive beta chains were kept. CDR3 protein duplicates are merged, each entry listing the most common genes and DNA. The V and J calls, along with clone size, are taken from TCRdb and not from the paper's own processing. The sample records 45,000 to 55,000 distinct CDR3 sequences, around 33% of which are singletons. The ten largest clones capture 3.5% to 4% of the sample.

The receptor comes from a human donor in good health. Some libraries in this study had Jurkat cell RNA spiked in. Sample: naive CD8+ T cells from blood, with Jurkat cell RNA spiked in. The cell subset or site label here, explained by the study, means: FACS-sorted CD8+CD4-CCR7+CD45RA+ naive T cells.

In nucleotides, the sequence is TGTGCCAGCAGTGAAGGGGACAGAAGCTACGAGCAGTACTTC. Its translation reads: CASSEGDRSYEQYF. The V gene is TRBV2 and the J gene is TRBJ2-7, with 7 bases in between that match TRBD1. CDR1 and CDR2, per the germline V gene, are SNHLY and FYNNEI. The CDR3 runs 14 residues from the cysteine to the phenylalanine. Here the CDR3 DNA is all that survives: 42 bases in frame from base 1. V ends up 1 base short and J 3 bases short, with an unmatched junction base count of 3.